These 18 T cell receptor beta chains came from one sample sequenced in a study of blood T cell repertoires in COVID-19. Assay: immunoSEQ multiplex PCR; the TCRdb copy retains only in-frame clones and omits some. The repertoire includes some 90,000 clones, 80% of them detected once, and under 13% sits in the top ten. Material for sequencing was peripheral blood. These receptors came from a woman in her seventies with acute or convalescent COVID-19.

The chain joins TRBV5-1 to TRBJ2-1; no clear D gene. CDR3 size: 13 residues. The germline V gene encodes CDR1 SGHRS and CDR2 YFSETQ. With 4 bases removed from V and 5 bases from J, the gap between germline ends came to 10 bases. This CDR3 reads CASSLLNDNEQFF. Here the CDR3 DNA reads TGCGCCAGCAGCCTACTTAATGACAATGAGCAGTTCTTC.

This sequence joins TRBV28 and TRBJ2-3; TRBD2 aligns across 10 bases. Germline CDR1 and CDR2: MDHEN and SYDVKM. Losses at the gene ends were 2 bases for V and 14 bases for J; bases not matched to a gene: 7. The CDR3 has 13 residues. The CDR3 region is CASSLEREGRLYF. The CDR3 DNA sequence: TGTGCCAGCAGTTTAGAGCGGGAGGGCCGTCTGTATTTT. Full variable domain (outside the CDR3, taken from reference TRBV28 and TRBJ2-3): DVKVTQSSRYLVKRTGEKVFLECVQDMDHENMFWYRQDPGLGLRLIYFSYDVKMKEKGDIPEGYSVSREKKERFSLILESASTNQTSMYLCASSLEREGRLYFGPGTRLTVL.

This sequence joins TRBV30 and TRBJ1-4; D is ambiguous. V gave up 3 bases and J gave up 8 bases, with 13 bases separating them. Germline V gene lookup returns CDR1 GTSNPN and CDR2 SVGIG (reference sequence). The CDR3 runs to 13 residues. CDR3 protein: CAWREVGGEKLFF. The CDR3 coding sequence is TGTGCCTGGAGGGAGGTGGGCGGAGAAAAACTGTTTTTT.

This chain joins TRBV28 and TRBJ1-1; 7 bases fit TRBD1. CDR1 and CDR2 (germline): MDHEN, SYDVKM. The trim removed 6 bases at V and 4 bases at J, leaving 8 bases unmatched. There are 14 residues in the CDR3. CDR3: CASRETGRFTEAFF. As DNA, the CDR3 is TGTGCCAGCAGGGAGACAGGGAGGTTCACTGAAGCTTTCTTT. Using reference TRBV28 and TRBJ1-1 for the parts outside the CDR3, the full variable domain is DVKVTQSSRYLVKRTGEKVFLECVQDMDHENMFWYRQDPGLGLRLIYFSYDVKMKEKGDIPEGYSVSREKKERFSLILESASTNQTSMYLCASRETGRFTEAFFGQGTRLTVV.

This clone has more than one count but fewer than ten. This chain uses TRBV12-3 or TRBV12-4 with TRBJ1-5; D is perhaps TRBD1 (6 bases). This CDR3 spans 13 amino acids. Trimming cost V 7 bases and J 6 bases, with 13 bases left between them. The CDR3 region is CASTLGGPQPQHF. CDR3 sequence (DNA): TGTGCCAGCACCTTGGGGGGGCCTCAGCCCCAGCATTTT.

The rearrangement links TRBV5-5 to TRBJ2-7; 7 positions match TRBD1. The V gene's germline CDR1 is SGHKS and CDR2 YYEKEE (reference sequence). Losses at the gene ends were 8 bases for V and 0 bases for J; bases not matched to a gene: 5. The CDR3 consists of 13 residues. The CDR3 coding sequence is TGTGCCAGTAACCGACAGGGCTCCTACGAGCAGTACTTC. The encoded protein is CASNRQGSYEQYF.

The chain employs TRBV2 and TRBJ2-2, with 9 bases identical to TRBD1. CDR3 length: 14 residues. Germline V CDR1 and CDR2: SNHLY, FYNNEI. The J segment lost 6 bases and the V segment lost 5 bases, leaving 4 bases of the junction unmatched. The CDR3, as DNA: TGTGCCAGCAGTCCCGGGACAGGGTCCGGGGAGCTGTTTTTT. This gives the protein CASSPGTGSGELFF.

A few counts support this clone. V and J are TRBV24-1 and TRBJ2-3; D is possibly TRBD2 (6 bases). Germline V CDR1 and CDR2: KGHDR, SFDVKD. CDR3 length: 13 residues. V was trimmed by 4 bases and J by 14 bases, leaving 18 bases between them. The CDR3 here is CATSEGGTGVMYF. The CDR3 DNA sequence: TGTGCCACCAGTGAAGGTGGGACGGGAGTTATGTATTTT.

The chain has TRBV4-2 and TRBJ2-3, with D possibly being TRBD2 (6 bases). V was clipped by 0 bases and J by 5 bases, with 18 bases between them. Germline CDR1 is LGHNA and CDR2 is YNFKEQ. CDR3 length equals 17 residues. This CDR3 reads CASSQDRTGVDGDTQYF. The CDR3 nucleotides read TGTGCCAGCAGCCAAGATAGGACGGGAGTCGATGGAGATACGCAGTATTTT.

This clone has just a few counts. The J gene is TRBJ1-5, the V gene TRBV15, with 7 positions matching TRBD1. CDR3 length: 16 amino acids. Germline trimming cut 0 bases from V and 4 bases from J; bases unmatched to any gene: 6. The germline CDR1 and CDR2 sequences are LNHNV and YYDKDF (reference sequence). The CDR3 bases are TGTGCCACCAGCAGAGATCGGGGACAGTATAATCAGCCCCAGCATTTT. This gives the protein CATSRDRGQYNQPQHF.

The chain combines TRBV24-1 with TRBJ2-5, with 8 nucleotides matching TRBD1. Germline V gene data show CDR1 as KGHDR and CDR2 as SFDVKD. V was pared by 10 bases and J by 6 bases, with 9 bases of the junction left unmatched. CDR3 length: 13 amino acids. CDR3: CATTPPGGKTQYF. CDR3 nucleotide sequence: TGTGCCACTACACCACCAGGGGGCAAGACCCAGTACTTC.

V usage is TRBV5-1 and J usage is TRBJ1-1; TRBD1 might be the D (6 bases). Germline V gene lookup returns CDR1 SGHRS and CDR2 YFSETQ. V was trimmed by 3 bases and J by 1 base, leaving 13 bases between them. The CDR3 consists of 15 residues. In nucleotides, the CDR3 is TGCGCCAGCAGCTCCCTACAGGGTCCGAACACTGAAGCTTTCTTT. This codes for CASSSLQGPNTEAFF.

The V and J genes are TRBV3-1 (or the pseudogene TRBV3-2) and TRBJ2-1, with 7 bases fitting TRBD1. Germline loops: CDR1 LGHDT, CDR2 YNNKEL (reference sequence). CDR3 size: 17 residues. The V gene end was trimmed by 6 bases and the J gene end by 9 bases; junction bases not matched to a gene: 20. The CDR3 sequence is CASSRRGPGGPRSEQFF. The CDR3 DNA reads TGTGCCAGCAGTAGAAGGGGGCCCGGAGGCCCTAGGTCTGAGCAGTTCTTC.

V is TRBV2 and J is TRBJ2-7; D is possibly TRBD2 (6 bases). The germline gives CDR1 SNHLY, CDR2 FYNNEI. The CDR3 spans 15 residues. With 2 bases removed from V and 0 bases from J, the gap between germline ends came to 11 bases. The DNA of the CDR3 is TGTGCCAGCAGTGAACAGGAGGGCAGCTCCTACGAGCAGTACTTC. Translated, it gives CASSEQEGSSYEQYF.

The V and J genes are TRBV6-2 or TRBV6-3 and TRBJ2-5, with D perhaps matching TRBD2 (7 bases). V lost 6 bases to trimming and J lost 7 bases, with 15 bases between them. CDR3 length: 13 residues. CDR1 MNHEY and CDR2 SVGEGT come from the germline V gene. The CDR3 loop reads CASSHGLGGTQYF. The CDR3 DNA reads as TGTGCCAGCAGCCACGGACTAGGGGGGACCCAGTACTTC.

The rearrangement joins TRBV3-1 (or the pseudogene TRBV3-2) to TRBJ1-2, with TRBD1 matching 7 bases. The CDR3 is made up of 13 amino acids. Trimming cost V 4 bases and J 4 bases; bases outside gene matches: 3. Germline-derived CDR1 and CDR2 are LGHDT and YNNKEL (reference sequence). The CDR3 DNA reads as TGTGCCAGCAGCCCGGGACAGCCCTATGGCTACACCTTC. Its translation: CASSPGQPYGYTF.

This chain links TRBV10-3 with TRBJ2-1, with 8 bases matching TRBD1. V shed 6 bases and J 10 bases; nucleotides not matched to a gene: 5. The CDR3 is made up of 12 amino acids. Germline-derived CDR1 and CDR2 are ENHRY and SYGVKD. CDR3 bases: TGTGCCATCAGCCCAGGGGGCCTGGAGCAGTTCTTC. Translating it yields CAISPGGLEQFF.

The chain is built from TRBV6-2 or TRBV6-3 and TRBJ1-1; D unresolved. V lost 5 bases and J 1 base, leaving 8 bases between the germline ends. CDR1 is MNHEY and CDR2 is SVGEGT in the germline V gene. This CDR3 has 13 residues. The CDR3 DNA reads TGTGCCAGCAGTGATTGGAGGAACACTGAAGCTTTCTTT. Amino acids: CASSDWRNTEAFF.